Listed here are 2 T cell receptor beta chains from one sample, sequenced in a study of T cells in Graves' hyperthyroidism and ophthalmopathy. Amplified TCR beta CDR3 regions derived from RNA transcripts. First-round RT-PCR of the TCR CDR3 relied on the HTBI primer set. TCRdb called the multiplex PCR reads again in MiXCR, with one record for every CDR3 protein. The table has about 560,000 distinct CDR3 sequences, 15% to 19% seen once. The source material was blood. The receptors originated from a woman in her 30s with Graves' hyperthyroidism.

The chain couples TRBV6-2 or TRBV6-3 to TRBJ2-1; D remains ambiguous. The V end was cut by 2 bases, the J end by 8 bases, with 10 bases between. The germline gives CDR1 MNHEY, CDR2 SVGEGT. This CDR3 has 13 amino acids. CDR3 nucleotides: TGTGCCAGCAGTTACGAAAGGGCCCATGAGCAGTTCTTC. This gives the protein CASSYERAHEQFF.

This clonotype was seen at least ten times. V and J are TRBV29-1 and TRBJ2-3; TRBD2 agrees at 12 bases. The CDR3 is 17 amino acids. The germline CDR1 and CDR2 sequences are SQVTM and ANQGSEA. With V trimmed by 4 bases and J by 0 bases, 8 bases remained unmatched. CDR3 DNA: TGCAGCGTTGGGAGGCTAGCGGGAGGGTCGAGCACAGATACGCAGTATTTT. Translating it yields CSVGRLAGGSSTDTQYF.